Detailed here is one T cell receptor beta chain. This entry comes from a study of control samples from healthy donors and cancer patients. Method: immunoSEQ multiplex PCR; TCRdb's copy keeps in-frame clones and lacks some. The sample has 110,000 to 150,000 clones; under 90% are singletons. V was shortened by 3 bases and J by 0 bases, with 11 bases between the two germline ends. CDR3 length: 15 amino acids. Germline CDR1 is LGHDT and CDR2 is YNNKEL (reference sequence). V gene TRBV3-1 (or the pseudogene TRBV3-2) combines with J gene TRBJ1-1, with a possible D match to TRBD1 (6 bases). This TCR came from a man aged 25-45 years in good health. Sequencing was performed on blood. The CDR3 DNA follows: TGTGCCAGCAGCCATCGCGGACAGATGAACACTGAAGCTTTCTTT. Encoded protein: CASSHRGQMNTEAFF.